This passage covers 3 T cell receptor beta chains from one sample sequenced in a study of tumor-infiltrating lymphocytes in primary liver carcinoma. Co-extraction yielded RNA and DNA from 20-30 mg of unsorted bulk tissue. Synthesis of TCR beta cDNA was carried out from 450 to 500 ng total RNA with a constant-region primer. It was through three nested multiplex PCR rounds of slightly modified ARM-PCR that TCR beta libraries arose. TRBV1-TRBV30 forward primers and a C-beta reverse primer were used in the first two PCR rounds, which each ran for 9 to 10 cycles. TCRdb fed the multiplex PCR reads into MiXCR, producing one record per CDR3 protein. The sample has around 35,000 distinct CDR3 sequences, roughly 74% seen once. Sequencing used tumor-adjacent normal liver tissue. Source of these receptors: a man aged 35-49 years with primary liver carcinoma and hepatitis B virus infection.

Comments on this clonotype: No conserved phenylalanine or tryptophan ends this CDR3, so it is likely a read error. The chain is built from TRBV29-1 and TRBJ2-5; unclear D gene. V was trimmed by 3 bases and J by 5 bases, leaving 22 bases between them. Per the germline V gene, CDR1 is SQVTM and CDR2 is ANQGSEA. This CDR3 has 16 residues. The DNA for the CDR3 is TGCAGCGTTGAGTTAGGGCAACGAAATCTGGGGGAGACCCAGTACTCC. Translated, it gives CSVELGQRNLGETQYS.

With regard to this clonotype: Relative to the germline gene, one junction end is altered; a read error may explain this. V usage is TRBV5-1 and J usage is TRBJ2-5, with D uncertain. The CDR3 has 14 residues. Germline CDR1 reads SGHRS; CDR2 reads YFSETQ. CDR3 DNA: TGCGCCAGTAGCTTAACCCTCGTGGGGGAGACCCAGTACTTC. It codes for CASSLTLVGETQYF.

In regard to this clonotype: One end of the junction varies from germline; a read error may be responsible. V is TRBV28 and J is TRBJ2-1, with TRBD2 matching 8 bases. CDR3 length: 19 amino acids. CDR1 is MDHEN and CDR2 is SYDVKM in the germline V gene. DNA for the CDR3: TGCGCCAGCAGTTTATTCCCCCCAAGCGGGAGAGGACTCCTCAATGAGCAGTTCTTC. This sequence encodes CASSLFPPSGRGLLNEQFF. The full variable domain, completed using reference TRBV28 and TRBJ2-1, is DVKVTQSSRYLVKRTGEKVFLECVQDMDHENMFWYRQDPGLGLRLIYFSYDVKMKEKGDIPEGYSVSREKKERFSLILESASTNQTSMYLCASSLFPPSGRGLLNEQFFGPGTRLTVL.